This T cell receptor (beta chain) was sequenced for a study of T cells after yellow fever vaccination (dated 2019 in TCRdb). For the wider study: The SMART-Seq v4 Ultra Low Input RNA kit was used to prepare libraries from fractions with low cell numbers. Blood was drawn at multiple timepoints before and after primary and secondary immunization, with bulk PBMC replicates and cell subsets isolated. To track T-cell clones before and after primary and booster YFV17D yellow fever vaccination, bulk TCR alpha and beta repertoires were sequenced longitudinally. Two healthy male donors, one aged 18 to 30 and one aged 30 to 40 years, made up the cohort. The study at large found these results: The secondary T-cell response was found to be weaker but faster than the primary response, with a peak reached on day 5 rather than on day 15. The study included only a couple of donors, which limits how far the findings can be generalized. Most clones expanded after primary vaccination were re-detected after the booster (about 95% of CD4 and around 86% of CD8), suggesting broad memory maintenance. A small fraction of clonotypes showed up in both the CD4 and CD8 compartments, probably as a result of convergent recombination. Computational filtering was needed because FACS-sorted repertoires could contain abundant contaminating clonotypes from the bulk population.

Taken with the paper, the label for treatment or condition translates to: live attenuated yellow fever vaccine strain. At each blood-draw timepoint, two biological replicates of bulk PBMCs were obtained. PBMCs were isolated from peripheral blood using a standard Ficoll-Paque protocol. RNA was extracted with TriZol from bulk PBMCs, CD4 and CD8 fractions, and dextramer-positive and dextramer-negative fractions. TCR cDNA was made using 5'RACE template switching, a step that added a universal primer site and unique molecular identifiers. cDNA synthesis was primed from both the TCR alpha and TCR beta constant segments. Libraries were amplified in two PCR steps, with sample barcodes and sequencing adapters added in the second step. Sequencing of the libraries was done on either Illumina HiSeq 2500 (2x100 bp) or NovaSeq (2x150 bp). The source study handled its data this way. MIGEC was used to demultiplex reads and collapse the reads into UMI consensus sequences, and MiXCR was used for V(D)J alignment. Vaccine-responding clonotypes were identified with edgeR using replicate PBMC samples, with FDR below 0.01 and a log2 fold change above 5 up to day 15 being required. CD4 or CD8 identity was assigned to each bulk clonotype according to whether the clonotype was present at higher abundance in the sequenced CD4 repertoire or the sequenced CD8 repertoire. The public reads were run again by TCRdb, first through fastp at Q25 and then through MiXCR, and only productive beta chains were kept. Entries that share a CDR3 protein sequence are merged under the most common genes and DNA. Clone size and V and J calls follow TCRdb, not the original study. The sample table records roughly 500,000 distinct CDR3 sequences; about 19% of these occur just once. About 13% of the sample is taken by the ten largest.

To note about this clonotype: Its antigen is unknown. Per-base quality was not reported, and no clone a single base away is much larger than it.

CDR1 DFQATT and CDR2 SNEGSKA were looked up in the germline V gene (reference sequence). Its CDR3 holds 13 amino acids, cysteine through phenylalanine. The read is trimmed to its CDR3 DNA, 39 bases read in frame from base 1. Trimming at the junction amounts to 5 bases on V and 0 bases on J, and the germline ends lie 10 bases apart. Rearrangement joined TRBV20-1 to TRBJ1-1; a tentative D match to TRBD1 spans 5 bases. The receptor was derived from a man between 25 and 39 years old who received the YFV17D yellow fever vaccine. The sample was PBMCs, taken 15 days after the yellow fever booster vaccination. This receptor has the CDR3 CSAPGEVNTEAFF. The DNA sequence reads TGCAGTGCTCCGGGGGAGGTGAACACTGAAGCTTTCTTT.